The clone carrying this T cell receptor beta chain has ten or more counts. Antigen unknown. The junction had 5 bases not matched to a gene; V was cut back by 4 bases and J by 9 bases. The CDR3 loop spans 14 amino acids. CDR1 and CDR2 (germline): SGHRS, YFSETQ. This entry is derived from a study of T-cell memory formation after mild COVID-19. Study-wide findings and caveats: Day 15 to 85 contracting clones showed balanced CD4/CD8; later expanders leaned CD4+.

5'RACE primed at constant segments yielded TCR alpha and TCR beta cDNA libraries bearing sample barcodes and UMIs. TCRdb analysed the 5' RACE reads with MiXCR anew, one entry per CDR3 protein. In the table there are 280,000 or so distinct CDR3 sequences, around 8% of which are singletons. The J gene is TRBJ1-6, the V gene TRBV5-1, with 9 nucleotides matching TRBD1. The sequenced material came from PBMCs or a T cell subset sorted from them (not recorded which). The sequence was collected from a young man who had mild COVID-19 (a few samples of this study predate the infection). Cell type and time point are not known. Written as DNA, the CDR3 is TGCGCCAGCAGCCCCGGGACAGGGAGTTCACCCCTCCACTTT. Its protein product is CASSPGTGSSPLHF.